These T cell receptor beta chains were read from a single sample in a study of cytomegalovirus exposure and HLA in healthy donors. Assay: immunoSEQ multiplex PCR; the TCRdb copy retains only in-frame clones and omits some. The sample yields approximately 130,000 clones, roughly 83% seen once. Sequenced sample: PBMCs. These receptor sequences come from a man in his forties or fifties in good health and CMV-seronegative. The CDR3 runs from the conserved cysteine through the conserved F or W. The order of the fields is V gene, D gene, J gene, clone size, CDR3 DNA, CDR3 protein. A D gene is named only where the DNA matches it firmly. Clone size, where shown, is once, few, many, or a class for clones that have expanded.

TRBV5-4,-,TRBJ2-2,-,TGTGCCAGCAGCTTGGGCGGGGAAAACACCGGGGAGCTGTTTTTT,CASSLGGENTGELFF
TRBV27,TRBD1,TRBJ1-2,-,TGTGCCAGCAGTTTCGGACAGGGAGACGGCTACACCTTC,CASSFGQGDGYTF
TRBV5-1,-,TRBJ1-1,-,TGCGCCAGCAGCCCGGGCGGGAGCCGGGGGGGTGAAGCTTTCTTT,CASSPGGSRGGEAFF
TRBV20-1,-,TRBJ2-7,-,TGCAGTGCTAGTATTCCGGAGCAGTACTTC,CSASIPEQYF
TRBV5-1,-,TRBJ2-7,once,TGCGCCAGCAGACAGAGCTCCTACGAGCAGTACTTC,CASRQSSYEQYF
TRBV2,TRBD1,TRBJ1-1,-,TGTGCCAGCAGGCCGGGACAGGGGGCAGGTGAAGCTTTCTTT,CASRPGQGAGEAFF
TRBV19,-,TRBJ1-3,-,TGTGCCGCTCGAAGAGACTCTGGAAACACCATATATTTT,CAARRDSGNTIYF
TRBV23-1,TRBD1,TRBJ2-3,-,TGCGCCAGCAGTCAACAGGGGGTGCCAGATACGCAGTATTTT,CASSQQGVPDTQYF
TRBV7-6,TRBD2,TRBJ2-3,few,TGTGCCAGCACCATACTAGCGGGAGTAACAGATACGCAGTATTTT,CASTILAGVTDTQYF
TRBV7-2,-,TRBJ2-2,-,TGTGCCAGCACCACGCTTTTAGGGGCCGGGGAGCTGTTTTTT,CASTTLLGAGELFF
TRBV28,-,TRBJ1-1,-,TGTGCCAGCAGTTTGCAGACTGAAGCTTTCTTT,CASSLQTEAFF
TRBV12-5,-,TRBJ2-1,-,TGTGCTAGTGGTCCAACTCTAGTCGATGAGCAGTTCTTC,CASGPTLVDEQFF
TRBV27,TRBD2,TRBJ2-1,-,TGTGCCAGCATGGGTATTCGGACTAGCGGCGACAATGAGCAGTTCTTC,CASMGIRTSGDNEQFF
TRBV7-3,-,TRBJ2-5,-,TGTGCCAGCAGCTTAGTGGGGGGCCAAGAGACCCAGTACTTC,CASSLVGGQETQYF
TRBV5-5,TRBD2,TRBJ2-7,-,TGTGCCAGCAGCACTGGGACTAGCGGGTCCTACGAGCAGTACTTC,CASSTGTSGSYEQYF
TRBV5-1,-,TRBJ2-3,-,TGCGCCAGCAGCTTGGAAGGGGGGGGTACAGATACGCAGTATTTT,CASSLEGGGTDTQYF
TRBV28,TRBD2,TRBJ2-7,-,TGTGCCAGCAGTTTAAGCGGGGTGGACTACGAGCAGTACTTC,CASSLSGVDYEQYF